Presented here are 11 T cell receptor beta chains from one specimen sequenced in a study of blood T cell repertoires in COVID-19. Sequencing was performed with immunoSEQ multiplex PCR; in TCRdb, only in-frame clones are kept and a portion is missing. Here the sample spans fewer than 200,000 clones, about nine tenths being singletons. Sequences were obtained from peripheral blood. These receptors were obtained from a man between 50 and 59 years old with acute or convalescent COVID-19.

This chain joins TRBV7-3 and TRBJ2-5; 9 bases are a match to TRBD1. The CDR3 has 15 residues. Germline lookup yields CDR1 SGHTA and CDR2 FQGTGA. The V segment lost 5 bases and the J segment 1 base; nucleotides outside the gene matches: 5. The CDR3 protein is CASSLGDRAQETQYF. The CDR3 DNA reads TGTGCCAGCAGCCTCGGGGACAGGGCCCAAGAGACCCAGTACTTC.

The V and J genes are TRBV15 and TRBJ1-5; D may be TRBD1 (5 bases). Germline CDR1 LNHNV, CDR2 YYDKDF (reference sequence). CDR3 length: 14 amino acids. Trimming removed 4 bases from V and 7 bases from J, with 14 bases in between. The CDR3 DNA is TGTGCCACCAGCACAAGGTCGGGGGGGCAGCCCCAGCATTTT. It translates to CATSTRSGGQPQHF.

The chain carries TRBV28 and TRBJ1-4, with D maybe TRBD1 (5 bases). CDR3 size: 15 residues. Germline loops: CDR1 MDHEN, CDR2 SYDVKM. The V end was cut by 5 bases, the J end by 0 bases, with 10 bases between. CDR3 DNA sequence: TGTGCCAGCAGTCCGGGGGGAGCAACTAATGAAAAACTGTTTTTT. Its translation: CASSPGGATNEKLFF.

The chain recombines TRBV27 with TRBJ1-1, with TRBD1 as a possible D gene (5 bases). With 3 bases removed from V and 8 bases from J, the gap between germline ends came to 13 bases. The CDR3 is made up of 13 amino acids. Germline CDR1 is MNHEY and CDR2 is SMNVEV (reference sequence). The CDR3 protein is CASSFSAGWEAFF. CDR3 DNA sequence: TGTGCCAGCAGTTTCTCGGCAGGGTGGGAAGCTTTCTTT.

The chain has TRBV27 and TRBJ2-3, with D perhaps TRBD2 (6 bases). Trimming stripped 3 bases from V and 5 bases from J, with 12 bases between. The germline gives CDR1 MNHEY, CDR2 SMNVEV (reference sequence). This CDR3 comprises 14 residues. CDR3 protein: CASSFQRVGDTQYF. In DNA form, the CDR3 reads TGTGCCAGCAGTTTCCAGCGGGTGGGAGATACGCAGTATTTT.

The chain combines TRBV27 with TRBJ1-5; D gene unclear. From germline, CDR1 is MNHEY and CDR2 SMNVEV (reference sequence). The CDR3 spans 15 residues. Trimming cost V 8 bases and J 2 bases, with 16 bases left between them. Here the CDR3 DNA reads TGTGCCAGCCACCCAGGTCCAGGTGGCAATCAGCCCCAGCATTTT. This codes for CASHPGPGGNQPQHF.

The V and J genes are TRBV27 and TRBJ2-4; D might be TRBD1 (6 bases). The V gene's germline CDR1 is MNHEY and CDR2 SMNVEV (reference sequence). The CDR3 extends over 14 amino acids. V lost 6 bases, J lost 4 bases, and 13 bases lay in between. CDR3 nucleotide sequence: TGTGCCAGCAGGGATACAGGGAGAAAAAACATTCAGTACTTC. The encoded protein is CASRDTGRKNIQYF.

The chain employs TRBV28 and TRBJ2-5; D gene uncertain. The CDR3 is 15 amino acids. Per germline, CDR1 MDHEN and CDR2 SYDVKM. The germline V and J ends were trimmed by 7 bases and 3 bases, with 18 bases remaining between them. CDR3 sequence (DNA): TGTGCCAGCACCCCTTTTAGCAGAACGAAAGAGACCCAGTACTTC. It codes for CASTPFSRTKETQYF. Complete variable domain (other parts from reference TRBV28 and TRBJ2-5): DVKVTQSSRYLVKRTGEKVFLECVQDMDHENMFWYRQDPGLGLRLIYFSYDVKMKEKGDIPEGYSVSREKKERFSLILESASTNQTSMYLCASTPFSRTKETQYFGPGTRLLVL.

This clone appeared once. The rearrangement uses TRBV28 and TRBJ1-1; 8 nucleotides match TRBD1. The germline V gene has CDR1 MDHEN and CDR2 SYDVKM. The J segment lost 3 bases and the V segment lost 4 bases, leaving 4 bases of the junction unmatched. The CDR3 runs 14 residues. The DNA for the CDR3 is TGTGCCAGCAGTTCCGGACAGGGAGACACTGAAGCTTTCTTT. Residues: CASSSGQGDTEAFF.

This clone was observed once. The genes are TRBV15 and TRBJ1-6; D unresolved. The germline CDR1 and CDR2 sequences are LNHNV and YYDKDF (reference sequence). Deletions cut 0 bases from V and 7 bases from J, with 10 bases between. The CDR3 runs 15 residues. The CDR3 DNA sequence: TGTGCCACCAGCAGAGAGTTGGACTTCAATTCACCCCTCCACTTT. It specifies CATSRELDFNSPLHF.

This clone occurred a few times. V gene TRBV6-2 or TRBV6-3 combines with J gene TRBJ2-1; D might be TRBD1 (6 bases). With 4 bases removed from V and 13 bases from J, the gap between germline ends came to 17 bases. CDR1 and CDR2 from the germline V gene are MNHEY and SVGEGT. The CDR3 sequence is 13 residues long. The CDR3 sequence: CASSWGTSLVQFF. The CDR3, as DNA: TGTGCCAGCAGTTGGGGGACAAGCTTGGTTCAGTTCTTC.